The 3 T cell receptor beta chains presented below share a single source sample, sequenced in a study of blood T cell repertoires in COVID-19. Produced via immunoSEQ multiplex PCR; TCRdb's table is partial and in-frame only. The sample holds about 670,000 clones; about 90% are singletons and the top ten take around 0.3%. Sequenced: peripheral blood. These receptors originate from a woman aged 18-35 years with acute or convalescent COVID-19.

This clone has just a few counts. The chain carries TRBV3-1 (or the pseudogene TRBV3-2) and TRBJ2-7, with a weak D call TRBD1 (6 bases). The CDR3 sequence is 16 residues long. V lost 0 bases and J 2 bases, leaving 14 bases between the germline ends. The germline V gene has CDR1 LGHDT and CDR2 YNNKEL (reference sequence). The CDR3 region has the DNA TGTGCCAGCAGCCAAGAAGGACCGGACAGAGCCTACGAGCAGTACTTC. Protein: CASSQEGPDRAYEQYF.

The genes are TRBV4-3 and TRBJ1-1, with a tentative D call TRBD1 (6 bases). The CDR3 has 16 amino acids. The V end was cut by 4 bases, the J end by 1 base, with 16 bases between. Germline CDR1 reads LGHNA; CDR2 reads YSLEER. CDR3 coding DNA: TGCGCCAGCAGCCCTGGACAAGGGGGACCGAACACTGAAGCTTTCTTT. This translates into CASSPGQGGPNTEAFF.

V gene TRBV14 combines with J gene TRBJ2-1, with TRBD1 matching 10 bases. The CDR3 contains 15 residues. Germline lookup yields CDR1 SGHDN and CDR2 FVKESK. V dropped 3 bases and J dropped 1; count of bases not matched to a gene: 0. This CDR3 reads CASSQGQGSYNEQFF. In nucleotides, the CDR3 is TGTGCCAGCAGCCAGGGACAGGGGTCCTACAATGAGCAGTTCTTC.